Below, 28 T cell receptor beta chains from the same sample are listed, as sequenced in a study of glioma-infiltrating T cells. Using RNA template, CDR3s of TCR alpha and beta were amplified with iRepertoire arm-PCR. TCRdb reprocessed the multiplex PCR reads via MiXCR and lists one record per CDR3 protein. The sample has 90,000 or so distinct CDR3 sequences; approximately 39% are singletons. Sequencing input: glioma tissue, nonneoplastic brain tissue, or PBMCs (not recorded which). The source of these receptors is a human donor with low-grade glioma or glioblastoma, undergoing nonglioma brain surgery, or in good health (not recorded which).

This clonotype occurred many times. The chain joins TRBV18 to TRBJ1-2, with D tentatively TRBD1 (6 bases). Germline V gene lookup returns CDR1 KGHSH and CDR2 LQKENI. Deletions cut 3 bases from V and 6 bases from J, with 17 bases between. This CDR3 is 15 amino acids long. The CDR3 protein is CASSPLAQGQHGYTF. In nucleotides, the CDR3 is TGTGCCAGCTCACCCCTAGCGCAGGGGCAACATGGCTACACCTTC.

Turning to this clonotype: The missing conserved phenylalanine or tryptophan at the end of this CDR3 makes a read error likely. V usage is TRBV20-1 and J usage is TRBJ2-1, with 8 nucleotides matching TRBD2. The CDR3 contains 12 residues. CDR1 is DFQATT and CDR2 is SNEGSKA in the germline V gene (reference sequence). Trimming took 3 bases from V and 9 from J; bases not matched to a gene: 4. The CDR3 DNA reads TGCAGTGCTAGCGGGAGGGCCGTTGAGCAGTTCCTC. It encodes CSASGRAVEQFL.

This clonotype was seen many times. This rearrangement joins TRBV7-9 to TRBJ2-7; no clear D gene. The CDR3 consists of 13 residues. Per germline, CDR1 SEHNR and CDR2 FQNEAQ (reference sequence). The V end was cut by 1 base, the J end by 11 bases, with 15 bases between. CDR3 bases: TGTGCCAGCAGCTTAGGAGATTGGGGAACAAAGTACTTC. This gives the protein CASSLGDWGTKYF.

This clonotype occurred many times. A clone one base away is much larger, so this may be a read error. As DNA, the CDR3 is TGTGCCAGCAGCTTGGGGGGAGAGACCCGGTACTTC. Protein sequence: CASSLGGETRYF. The chain carries TRBV7-2 and TRBJ2-5, with D perhaps matching TRBD2 (6 bases). This CDR3 is built from 12 residues. The germline CDR1 and CDR2 sequences are SGHTA and FQGNSA.

This clonotype was observed at least ten times. The CDR3 protein is CSAMGERTLGYNEQFF. CDR3 sequence (DNA): TGCAGTGCTATGGGGGAGCGGACCCTCGGGTACAATGAGCAGTTCTTC. This rearrangement joins TRBV20-1 to TRBJ2-1, with D perhaps being TRBD1 or TRBD2 (5 bases each). Germline lookup yields CDR1 DFQATT and CDR2 SNEGSKA (reference sequence). V lost 4 bases, J lost 4 bases, and 20 bases lay in between. The CDR3 extends over 16 amino acids.

A word on this clonotype: A much more abundant neighbour one base away suggests this may be a read error. The V call is TRBV3-1, the J call TRBJ2-2; D is perhaps TRBD1 or TRBD2 (5 bases each). Trimming stripped 1 base from V and 7 bases from J, with 13 bases between. The CDR3 spans 15 residues. The germline gives CDR1 LGHDT, CDR2 YNNKEL (reference sequence). This CDR3 reads CASSQVGELGGELFF. In DNA form, the CDR3 reads TGTGCCAGCAGCCAAGTAGGGGAGTTAGGCGGGGAGCTGTTTTTT.

This clonotype was seen ten or more times. This chain joins TRBV7-3 and TRBJ1-5, with D tentatively TRBD1 (6 bases). CDR3 length: 13 amino acids. The germline V gene has CDR1 SGHTA and CDR2 FQGTGA. With 5 bases removed from V and 1 base from J, the gap between germline ends came to 6 bases. The CDR3 loop is CASSQGSNQPQHF. For the CDR3, the DNA is TGTGCCAGCAGCCAGGGGAGCAATCAGCCCCAGCATTTT.

There are many counts of this clonotype. This chain connects TRBV24-1 to TRBJ2-3; D may be TRBD2 (6 bases). The CDR3 totals 14 residues. Deletions cut 5 bases from V and 1 base from J, with 9 bases between. CDR1 and CDR2 from the germline V gene are KGHDR and SFDVKD. CDR3 coding DNA: TGTGCCACCAGTGCGCCTAGCGGCACAGATACGCAGTATTTT. It specifies CATSAPSGTDTQYF.

This clonotype was recorded many times. This chain connects TRBV10-3 to TRBJ2-7; 10 bases are shared with TRBD2. Trimming at V came to 8 bases and at J to 4 bases, leaving 8 bases not matched to a gene. The CDR3 totals 14 residues. Looked up from germline, CDR1 is ENHRY and CDR2 is SYGVKD. The CDR3 loop reads CAIAPTSGFYEQYF. Here the CDR3 DNA reads TGTGCCATCGCCCCGACTAGCGGGTTTTACGAGCAGTACTTC.

The chain has TRBV7-2 and TRBJ2-2; 10 bases match TRBD1. The V gene's germline CDR1 is SGHTA and CDR2 FQGNSA. The CDR3 extends over 16 amino acids. Germline trimming cut 5 bases from V and 7 bases from J; bases unmatched to any gene: 10. The DNA of the CDR3 is TGTGCCAGCAGCCCACAGACAGGGGGCGTCAGCGGGGAGCTGTTTTTT. Protein sequence: CASSPQTGGVSGELFF.

V gene TRBV7-4 combines with J gene TRBJ2-3; possibly TRBD2 for D (8 bases). Trimming left V 8 bases short and J 12 bases short, with 36 bases between. Germline CDR1 is SGHVT and CDR2 is SQSDAQ. The CDR3 is 18 amino acids. The CDR3: CASWGQITSGGETETQYF. CDR3 sequence (DNA): TGTGCCAGCTGGGGACAGATCACTAGCGGCGGAGAGACAGAGACCCAGTATTTT.

This clonotype was counted at least ten times. CDR3 nucleotide sequence: TGTGCCAGCACCCCGCGGGTAGGGGGTACAGATACGCAGTATTTT. Its protein is CASTPRVGGTDTQYF. The J gene is TRBJ2-3, the V gene TRBV6-2 or TRBV6-3, with a tentative D call TRBD1 (6 bases). The CDR3 totals 15 residues. Germline V lookup: CDR1 MNHEY, CDR2 SVGEGT. V dropped 7 bases and J dropped 3 bases, with 17 bases sitting between them.

There are many counts of this clonotype. The genes are TRBV7-2 and TRBJ2-7, with TRBD2 matching over 11 bases. Germline CDR1 reads SGHTA; CDR2 reads FQGNSA. Losses at the gene ends were 4 bases for V and 2 bases for J; bases not matched to a gene: 4. This CDR3 region has 15 residues. CDR3 amino acids: CASSYGTSGTYEQYF. As DNA, the CDR3 is TGTGCCAGCAGCTATGGGACTAGCGGAACCTACGAGCAGTACTTC.

This clonotype was picked up many times. This could be a read error, since a much larger clone is one nucleotide away. The chain uses TRBV7-9 and TRBJ2-7; D unresolved. Trimming took off 8 bases at V and 3 bases at J, with 14 bases between the two ends. The germline V gene has CDR1 SEHNR and CDR2 FQNEAQ (reference sequence). This CDR3 comprises 13 residues. The CDR3 here is CASGSDLRYEQYF. CDR3 DNA: TGTGCCAGCGGCTCCGACCTCCGCTACGAGCAGTACTTC.

This clonotype was recorded at least ten times. This rearrangement joins TRBV18 to TRBJ1-5; D not resolved. The CDR3 consists of 13 residues. Germline-derived CDR1 and CDR2 are KGHSH and LQKENI. The ends were cut back, 4 bases at V and 7 bases at J, with 11 bases in the middle. The CDR3 DNA reads as TGTGCCAGCTCACTCGAACTGAGCCAGCCCCAGCATTTT. Protein product: CASSLELSQPQHF.

The table lists this clonotype with many counts. The rearrangement joins TRBV6-2 or TRBV6-3 to TRBJ2-1, with D perhaps matching TRBD1 (5 bases). This CDR3 comprises 16 residues. Trimming took 0 bases from V and 9 from J, leaving 18 bases between them. CDR1 is MNHEY, CDR2 SVGEGT, per germline. Here the CDR3 reads CASSYSITGASGEQFF. The CDR3 DNA follows: TGTGCCAGCAGTTACTCGATCACAGGAGCATCCGGTGAGCAGTTCTTC.

In this sample, this clonotype turned up many times. The chain links TRBV28 to TRBJ2-2; unclear D gene. Trimming removed 3 bases from V and 1 base from J, with 0 bases in between. Germline CDR1 and CDR2: MDHEN and SYDVKM. The CDR3 loop spans 12 amino acids. CDR3 sequence reads: CASSLNTGELFF. CDR3 bases: TGTGCCAGCAGTTTGAACACCGGGGAGCTGTTTTTT.

This clonotype has ten or more counts. The rearrangement links TRBV6-5 to TRBJ1-2; TRBD1 is a possible D gene (5 bases). V was clipped by 2 bases and J by 5 bases, with 12 bases between them. Germline CDR1 reads MNHEY; CDR2 reads SVGAGI. This CDR3 region has 14 residues. CDR3 in amino acids: CASSYRPWGYGYTF. The CDR3 DNA reads as TGTGCCAGCAGTTACCGTCCATGGGGGTATGGCTACACCTTC.

Concerning this clonotype: At one end the junction does not follow the germline gene, possibly because of a read error. The chain employs TRBV27 and TRBJ2-7, with D possibly being TRBD2 (5 bases). The CDR3 is 17 residues long. In germline, CDR1 is MNHEY, CDR2 SMNVEV (reference sequence). CDR3 nucleotide sequence: TGTGCCAACAGTTTAGGCATTTGGCAGGAGGCGGTCCACGAGCAGTACTTC. Translated: CANSLGIWQEAVHEQYF.

This chain uses TRBV15 with TRBJ2-7; 7 nucleotides line up with TRBD2. The V gene end was trimmed by 1 base and the J gene end by 2 bases; junction bases not matched to a gene: 5. The germline V gene has CDR1 LNHNV and CDR2 YYDKDF (reference sequence). The CDR3 totals 15 residues. The CDR3 coding sequence is TGTGCCACCAGCAGAGCGGGGGGTCTCCCCTACGAGCAGTACTTC. Protein sequence: CATSRAGGLPYEQYF.

This chain uses TRBV28 with TRBJ1-2; 9 nucleotides align to TRBD1. Trimming took 4 bases from V and 10 from J; bases not matched to a gene: 10. In germline, CDR1 is MDHEN, CDR2 SYDVKM. The CDR3 length is 14 residues. CDR3 sequence: CASSSQQGAFVYTF. CDR3 nucleotide sequence: TGTGCCAGCAGTTCACAACAGGGGGCTTTTGTCTACACCTTC.

This clonotype was counted at least ten times. V is TRBV6-1 and J is TRBJ2-7, with TRBD1 identical over 10 bases. The CDR3 has 16 residues. The J segment lost 0 bases and the V segment lost 6 bases, leaving 8 bases of the junction unmatched. Germline lookup yields CDR1 MNHNS and CDR2 SASEGT. CDR3 sequence reads: CASSPRDRGHSYEQYF. The CDR3 DNA follows: TGTGCCAGCAGCCCCCGGGACAGGGGACACTCCTACGAGCAGTACTTC.

The J gene is TRBJ2-3, the V gene TRBV19; D may match TRBD1 or TRBD2 (6 bases each). The CDR3 consists of 14 residues. Germline CDR1 LNHDA, CDR2 SQIVND (reference sequence). The CDR3 here is CVSSTTGRTDTQYF. DNA of the CDR3: TGTGTTAGTAGTACTACAGGGAGGACAGATACGCAGTATTTT.

Concerning this clonotype: The junction and the germline gene differ at one end; a read error may be behind it. The chain uses TRBV5-1 and TRBJ2-1, with TRBD1 matching over 8 bases. Per germline, CDR1 SGHRS and CDR2 YFSETQ. The CDR3 spans 15 residues. CDR3 DNA: TGCGCCAGCTCATCTCCCGGACAGGGTTACAATGAGCGGTTCTTC. It is translated as CASSSPGQGYNERFF. The entire variable domain, with the rest obtained from reference TRBV5-1 and TRBJ2-1, is as follows: KAGVTQTPRYLIKTRGQQVTLSCSPISGHRSVSWYQQTPGQGLQFLFEYFSETQRNKGNFPGRFSGRQFSNSRSEMNVSTLELGDSALYLCASSSPGQGYNERFFGPGTRLTVL.

Ten or more counts support this clonotype. V is TRBV27 and J is TRBJ1-6; D is perhaps TRBD1 (6 bases). In germline, CDR1 is MNHEY, CDR2 SMNVEV (reference sequence). CDR3 length equals 15 residues. V was clipped by 1 base and J by 9 bases, with 13 bases between them. The CDR3 DNA follows: TGTGCCAGCAGTTTATTAGGGGGACTCAGTTCACCCCTCCACTTT. It codes for CASSLLGGLSSPLHF.

This clonotype showed up just once. One junction end disagrees with the germline gene, perhaps due to a read error. The rearrangement joins TRBV27 to TRBJ1-6; D remains unclear. This CDR3 is built from 18 residues. CDR1 is MNHEY, CDR2 SMNVEV, per germline (reference sequence). The CDR3 here is CASSSLPSTSSYNPPPHF. The CDR3 region has the DNA TGTGCCAGCAGTTCCCTTCCGTCGACCAGCTCCTATAATCCACCCCCCCACTTT.

At least ten counts were recorded for this clonotype. This sequence joins TRBV27 and TRBJ2-5, with TRBD2 matching 11 bases. The ends lost 1 base at V and 5 bases at J; junction bases unmatched: 12. Germline V gene lookup returns CDR1 MNHEY and CDR2 SMNVEV (reference sequence). The CDR3 consists of 18 residues. This CDR3 is CASSLYRLAGSRGETQYF. CDR3 in DNA: TGTGCCAGCAGTTTATACCGACTAGCGGGGTCACGGGGGGAGACCCAGTACTTC.

Concerning this clonotype itself: This clone may be a read error of a much larger clone one base away. The genes are TRBV5-4 and TRBJ2-1, with 9 bases lining up with TRBD1. The CDR3 is made up of 14 amino acids. Germline V CDR1 and CDR2: SGHNT, YYREEE (reference sequence). Trimming took 4 bases from V and 11 from J; bases not matched to a gene: 10. The CDR3 nucleotides are TGTGCCAGCAGCCGCGGGGACAGGGATCTTAAGCAGTTCTTC. Its translation: CASSRGDRDLKQFF.